Sequencing of this T cell receptor (beta chain) was carried out in a study of blood T cell repertoires in COVID-19. Study as a whole: PBMCs, B-cell-depleted T cells, or T cells were the source of the cDNA or gDNA that made up the material.

Cohorts were assigned according to the clinical history that participants reported. V was cut by 3 bases and J by 1 base, with 18 bases left in between. The germline CDR1 and CDR2 sequences are GTSNPN and SVGIG (reference sequence). CDR3 size: 16 residues. Per the original methods: Amplification with reference gene primers provided the estimates of nucleated cell counts. The protocol was immunoSEQ multiplex PCR, while the TCRdb copy is restricted to in-frame clones and leaves out a portion. V and J calls and clone size are copied from that table; D and trimming were computed from the DNA. This table has some 270,000 clones, roughly 85% appearing once.

Material for sequencing was PBMCs or T cells enriched from blood (not recorded which). This receptor was obtained from a woman aged 45-65 years with acute COVID-19. The chain employs TRBV30 and TRBJ2-5, with D possibly matching TRBD1 (6 bases). The CDR3 region is CAWSLGALQPQETQYF. CDR3 DNA: TGTGCCTGGAGCCTGGGGGCCCTACAACCCCAAGAGACCCAGTACTTC.